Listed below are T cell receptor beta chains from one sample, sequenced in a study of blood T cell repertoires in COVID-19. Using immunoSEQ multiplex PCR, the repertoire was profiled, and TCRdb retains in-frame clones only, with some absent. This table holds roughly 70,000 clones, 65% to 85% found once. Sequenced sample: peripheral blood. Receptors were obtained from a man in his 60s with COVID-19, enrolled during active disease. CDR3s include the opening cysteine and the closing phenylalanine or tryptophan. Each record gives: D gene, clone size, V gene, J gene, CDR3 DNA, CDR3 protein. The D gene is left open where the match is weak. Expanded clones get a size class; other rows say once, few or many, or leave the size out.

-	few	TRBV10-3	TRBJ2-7	TGTGCCATCAGTACTCAGGACTACGAGCAGTACTTC	CAISTQDYEQYF
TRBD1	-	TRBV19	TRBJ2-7	TGTGCCAGTAGTATGCAGGGACAGACCTACGAGCAGTACTTC	CASSMQGQTYEQYF
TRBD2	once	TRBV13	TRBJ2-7	TGTGCCAGCAGCCCCGGACTAGACGGCTACGAGCAGTACTTC	CASSPGLDGYEQYF
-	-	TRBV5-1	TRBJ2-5	TGCGCCAGCAGCTTGTCAGGCGAAGAGACCCAGTACTTC	CASSLSGEETQYF
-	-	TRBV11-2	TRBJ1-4	TGTGCCAGCAGCCCAGGTCTTAGGGGCGAAAAACTGTTTTTT	CASSPGLRGEKLFF
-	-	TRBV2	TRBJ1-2	TGTGCCGGGAGGAACGACAGATGGGGCTACACCTTC	CAGRNDRWGYTF
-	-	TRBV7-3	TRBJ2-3	TGTGCCAGCAGCTCCGACAGCAATACGCAGTATTTT	CASSSDSNTQYF
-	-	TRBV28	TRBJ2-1	TGTGCCAGCAGTTTTAGAGGGATGTGGAATAATGAGCAGTTCTTC	CASSFRGMWNNEQFF
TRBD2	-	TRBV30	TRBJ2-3	TGTGCCTGGAGTCGTGCGGCGGGGGGGCCGAATACGCAGTATTTT	CAWSRAAGGPNTQYF
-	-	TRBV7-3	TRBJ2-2	TGTGCCAGCAGCTTAGGACAGCTGAACACCGGGGAGCTGTTTTTT	CASSLGQLNTGELFF
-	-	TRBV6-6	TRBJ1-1	TGTGCCAGCAGTTTTGCGGGAGTTGCTTTCTTT	CASSFAGVAFF
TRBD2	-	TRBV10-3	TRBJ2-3	TGTGCCATCAGTTCGGGTAGCGGGGGGGATAATACGCAGTATTTT	CAISSGSGGDNTQYF
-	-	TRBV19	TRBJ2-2	TGTGCCAGTAGTCCCTTCTACGAGGGCGGGGAGCTGTTTTTT	CASSPFYEGGELFF
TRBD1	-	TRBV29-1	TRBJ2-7	TGCAGCGTCGTCGCGGGACAGGGTTACGAGCAGTACTTC	CSVVAGQGYEQYF
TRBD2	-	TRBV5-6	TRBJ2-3	TGTGCCAGCAGCTCACTTAGCGGGTCTGAACAAGGTACGCAGTATTTT	CASSSLSGSEQGTQYF
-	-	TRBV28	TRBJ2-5	TGTGCCAGCAGTTTACCAGGGGCCGGGGAGACCCAGTACTTC	CASSLPGAGETQYF
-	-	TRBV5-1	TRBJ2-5	TGCGCCAGCAGCTTGGATGAGGGCAGGGGCGGGACCCAGTACTTC	CASSLDEGRGGTQYF
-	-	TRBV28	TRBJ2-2	TGTGCCAGCAGTTTATTCCAAACAGGGGGGGAGATCGCCGGGGAGCTGTTTTTT	CASSLFQTGGEIAGELFF
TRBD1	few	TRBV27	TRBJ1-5	TGTGCCAGCAGTCCAGGGACAGGGAATCAGCCCCAGCATTTT	CASSPGTGNQPQHF
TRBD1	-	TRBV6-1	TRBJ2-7	TGTGCCAGCAGTGAAGCCGTATCACCGGGACAGTCTTACGAGCAGTACTTC	CASSEAVSPGQSYEQYF
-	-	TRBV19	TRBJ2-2	TGTGCCAGTAGTATTGGACGGGATTACACCGGGGAGCTGTTTTTT	CASSIGRDYTGELFF
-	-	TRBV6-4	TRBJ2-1	TGTGCCAGCAGTACATACAGGGCGGAGAACAATGAGCAGTTCTTC	CASSTYRAENNEQFF
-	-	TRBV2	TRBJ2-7	TGTGCCAGCAGAGGTGACAGCTACGAGCAGTACTTC	CASRGDSYEQYF
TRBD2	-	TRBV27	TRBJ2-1	TGTGCCAGCAGTTTATCCTCGGCGGGAGGGCCAAATGAGCAGTTCTTC	CASSLSSAGGPNEQFF
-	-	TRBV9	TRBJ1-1	TGTGCCAGCAGCGTCCAGGGGTCCACTGAAGCTTTCTTT	CASSVQGSTEAFF
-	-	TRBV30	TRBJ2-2	TGTGCCTGGAGTCTAGAGGCGGGGGAGCTGTTTTTT	CAWSLEAGELFF
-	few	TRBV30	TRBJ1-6	TGTGCCTGGAGTGTACCGGGTTCGTTAAATTCACCCCTCCACTTT	CAWSVPGSLNSPLHF